This TCR beta chain was retrieved from a study of cytomegalovirus exposure and HLA in healthy donors (dated by TCRdb to the late 2010s). Context from the whole study: The approximately 710 repertoires of the first cohort and the roughly 110 validation repertoires were produced on the same platform, according to a later analysis. The study aimed to test whether cataloging public T cell receptors could reveal signatures of past pathogen exposure. A separate validation cohort of over a hundred different subjects was used in addition to the 666-subject first cohort. The study combined high-throughput TCR immunosequencing, statistical association of individual TCRs with disease status, and machine learning to predict cytomegalovirus infection status. Overall study outcomes, separate from this receptor: According to the authors, the approach could potentially be generalized to other disease states and immunological phenotypes. In both the original and validation cohorts, the classifier was reported to diagnose cytomegalovirus status with high specificity and sensitivity. The study listed 150 to 200 TCR beta chains as associated with cytomegalovirus. In vitro tests confirmed that three of the cytomegalovirus-associated TCR beta chains recognize cytomegalovirus antigens. A later analysis had no HLA typing for the validation cohort, so co-occurrence there was scored across all 130 or so repertoires. Across donors, most TCR sequences were observed very rarely, whereas some public TCRs were present in many individuals. In a later analysis, TCRs clustered in the first cohort were found to also tend to co-occur in the roughly 120 validation repertoires, with 90% to 95% of cluster scores above 0.

On this clone: The antigen this receptor binds is unknown. Base qualities are not recorded, but no much larger clone differs from it by a single base.

Library creation used the immunoSEQ multiplex PCR assay. The published analysis was carried out like this. A statistical classification framework was built for diagnosing cytomegalovirus status from the catalog of TCR beta chain sequences. The clones in this table, taken by TCRdb from immuneACCESS, are in-frame only. Not every clone is retained; where verified, under half of the shortfall comes from an unresolved V gene, and the cause of the rest is unknown. That table supplies the V and J calls and clone size; D and trimming were determined from the DNA. Present in this sample are approximately 110,000 clones, around nine tenths of which were seen just once. The ten largest clonotypes hold 2% to 2.5% of the sample. V is reduced by 8 bases and J by 4 bases, leaving a spacing of 18 bases between them. Via the germline V gene, CDR1 is MDHEN and CDR2 SYDVKM. The CDR3, cysteine through phenylalanine, is 14 amino acids long. The only DNA kept is the CDR3, 42 bases in frame from the first base.

Donors formed part of the validation cohort, which comprised 120 subjects and was distinct from the first cohort of fewer than 750 subjects. The sequence derives from a woman between 18 and 29 years old in good health and CMV-seronegative. The sample was PBMCs. The chain joins TRBV28 to TRBJ2-7; 6 matching bases give a weak D call of TRBD2. The nucleotide sequence is TGTGCCAGCGGAACCCCCGGGGGATCGTACGAGCAGTACTTC. This translates into CASGTPGGSYEQYF.